The present entry profiles one TCR beta chain with its context. Antigen specificity is unknown. The donors were in the 120-subject validation cohort; that cohort was separate from the roughly 730-subject first cohort. This sample was included in a study of cytomegalovirus exposure and HLA in healthy donors. Study-level background: Later analysis reported that the 120 or so validation repertoires shared the platform of the roughly 630 first-cohort repertoires.

The CDR3 spans 11 residues. The V and J ends lost 5 bases and 3 bases respectively, with 7 bases between them. Germline loops: CDR1 SQVTM, CDR2 ANQGSEA. Produced via immunoSEQ multiplex PCR; TCRdb's table is partial and in-frame only. This sample has about 170,000 clones, with around 88% found just once. Whole-study findings and limits: Some TCR beta chains (more than 150 of them) were listed as cytomegalovirus-associated.

This clonotype was sampled from a young woman in good health and CMV-seronegative. Specimen: PBMCs. The J gene is TRBJ1-2, the V gene TRBV29-1, with D unresolved. CDR3 residues: CSVTEYYGYTF. The CDR3 nucleotides read TGCAGCGTTACAGAATACTATGGCTACACCTTC.